The following is a TCR beta chain sequence with its context. The data were obtained in a study of blood T cell repertoires in COVID-19. On the study more broadly: PBMCs, B-cell-depleted T cells, or T cells provided the cDNA or gDNA that made up the material.

The CDR3 runs 12 residues. Trimming left V 7 bases short and J 5 bases short, with 12 bases between. Germline values: CDR1 SGHRS, CDR2 YFSETQ. Under the authors' procedure: Estimation of nucleated cell counts relied on the amplification of reference gene primers. Clones were sequenced by immunoSEQ multiplex PCR, and TCRdb holds only the in-frame ones, with some missing. The DNA was the basis for D and trimming; V, J and clone size are from that table. The sample consists of about 99,000 clones, about 91% of them appearing once. The sequencing input was peripheral blood. The J gene is TRBJ2-5, the V gene TRBV5-1; D might be TRBD2 (5 bases). The clonotype was recovered from a human donor in a cohort sampled during active COVID-19. The CDR3 here is CASGSAGETQYF. The DNA for the CDR3 is TGCGCCAGCGGGAGCGCCGGGGAGACCCAGTACTTC. Supplemented by reference TRBV5-1 and TRBJ2-5, the full variable domain reads KAGVTQTPRYLIKTRGQQVTLSCSPISGHRSVSWYQQTPGQGLQFLFEYFSETQRNKGNFPGRFSGRQFSNSRSEMNVSTLELGDSALYLCASGSAGETQYFGPGTRLLVL.